One sample yielded the 27 T cell receptor beta chains listed below, sequenced in a study of CD8 T cells in ankylosing spondylitis. TCRdb called the 5' RACE reads again in MiXCR, with one record for every CDR3 protein. Of 200,000 to 250,000 distinct CDR3 sequences listed, roughly 25% are singletons. Sequencing was done on a sample of blood, either unsorted or a sorted T cell fraction (not recorded which). The source of these receptors is a male donor with ankylosing spondylitis or in good health (not recorded which).

The rearrangement links TRBV29-1 to TRBJ1-1, with D tentatively TRBD1 (5 bases). The CDR3 is made up of 12 amino acids. V was pared by 6 bases and J by 1 base, with 9 bases between. Germline CDR1 reads SQVTM; CDR2 reads ANQGSEA. The CDR3: CSVARGNTEAFF. The CDR3, as DNA: TGCAGCGTCGCGAGGGGGAACACTGAAGCTTTCTTT.

This chain uses TRBV29-1 with TRBJ2-7; 7 bases map to TRBD1. The CDR3 extends over 15 amino acids. J was trimmed by 0 bases and V by 7 bases; bases with no gene match: 12. The germline V gene has CDR1 SQVTM and CDR2 ANQGSEA. The CDR3 sequence: CSAQPRQGPSYEQYF. CDR3 DNA sequence: TGCAGCGCCCAACCAAGACAGGGTCCCTCCTACGAGCAGTACTTC.

This clonotype turned up a few times. V gene TRBV5-1 combines with J gene TRBJ2-6; no clear D gene. CDR3 size: 15 residues. The ends were cut back, 2 bases at V and 1 base at J, with 7 bases in the middle. Germline V gene data show CDR1 as SGHRS and CDR2 as YFSETQ. CDR3 protein: CASSFLESGANVLTF. Here the CDR3 DNA reads TGCGCCAGCAGCTTCTTGGAATCTGGGGCCAACGTCCTGACTTTC.

This clonotype was seen ten or more times. The CDR3 coding sequence is TGCGCCAGCAGCATCGGGCCTTCGCAGGAGCAGTACTTC. It yields the protein CASSIGPSQEQYF. The gene calls are TRBV5-1 and TRBJ2-7, with D unclear. The germline V gene encodes CDR1 SGHRS and CDR2 YFSETQ. Trimming stripped 4 bases from V and 7 bases from J, with 15 bases between. The CDR3 runs 13 residues.

The chain recombines TRBV20-1 with TRBJ2-7, with 9 bases lining up with TRBD2. The CDR3 extends over 16 amino acids. Germline-derived CDR1 and CDR2 are DFQATT and SNEGSKA (reference sequence). J was trimmed by 1 base and V by 0 bases; bases with no gene match: 7. CDR3 amino acids: CSARDTGGRDSYEQYF. CDR3 DNA: TGCAGTGCTAGAGATACCGGCGGGAGGGATTCCTACGAGCAGTACTTC.

This clonotype was counted many times. The chain has TRBV12-3 or TRBV12-4 and TRBJ2-1, with D possibly TRBD1 on 7 matching bases. Trimming left V 6 bases short and J 1 base short, with 13 bases between. The CDR3 loop spans 15 amino acids. CDR3 DNA: TGTGCCAGCAGGCTCAGGGGGGCATCCTACAATGAGCAGTTCTTC. It translates to CASRLRGASYNEQFF.

The J gene is TRBJ2-7, the V gene TRBV20-1; D remains unclear. Germline CDR1 is DFQATT and CDR2 is SNEGSKA (reference sequence). This CDR3 comprises 10 residues. In DNA form, the CDR3 reads TGCAGCGCGCTTTGGGGCGAGCAGTACTTC. Translating gives CSALWGEQYF.

In its sample, this clonotype was seen a few times. This chain uses TRBV5-6 with TRBJ2-1; TRBD2 matches 7 bases. Germline-derived CDR1 and CDR2 are SGHDT and YYEEEE. The V gene end was trimmed by 3 bases and the J gene end by 13 bases; junction bases not matched to a gene: 7. The CDR3 is 12 residues long. As DNA, the CDR3 is TGTGCCAGCAGCTCTAGGGAGGGCAGACAGTTCTTC. Protein sequence: CASSSREGRQFF.

There are many counts of this clonotype. The chain combines TRBV12-3 or TRBV12-4 with TRBJ1-1; D is possibly TRBD1 (5 bases). This CDR3 has 15 amino acids. Trimming cost V 3 bases and J 2 bases, with 13 bases left between them. The DNA of the CDR3 is TGTGCCAGCAGTTTTTCTCGGCGGGGCAACACTGAAGCTTTCTTT. Amino acid sequence: CASSFSRRGNTEAFF.

This clonotype was recorded many times. This chain joins TRBV27 and TRBJ1-2, with 11 bases lining up with TRBD1. The CDR3 runs to 14 residues. Germline lookup yields CDR1 MNHEY and CDR2 SMNVEV (reference sequence). Losses at the gene ends were 3 bases for V and 7 bases for J; bases not matched to a gene: 4. The CDR3 coding sequence is TGTGCCAGCAGTTTCGGACAGGGGGCAACTGGCTACACCTTC. Residues: CASSFGQGATGYTF.

This clonotype was picked up many times. The V gene is TRBV20-1, the J gene TRBJ2-7; 8 bases fit TRBD1. Germline assignment: CDR1 DFQATT and CDR2 SNEGSKA (reference sequence). The CDR3 contains 12 residues. The V gene end was trimmed by 7 bases and the J gene end by 4 bases; junction bases not matched to a gene: 6. The DNA of the CDR3 is TGCAGTGGTGGACAGGGAAAGTACGAGCAGTACTTC. Amino acids: CSGGQGKYEQYF.

The chain's CDR3 is CAISGGASGSYEQYF. The DNA of the CDR3 is TGTGCCATCAGTGGGGGGGCTAGCGGGAGTTACGAGCAGTACTTC. This sequence joins TRBV10-3 and TRBJ2-7; 10 nucleotides align to TRBD2. V lost 4 bases and J lost 4; bases outside the gene matches: 7. The CDR3 is 15 amino acids. Germline-derived CDR1 and CDR2 are ENHRY and SYGVKD.

This clonotype was seen only a few times. The rearrangement uses TRBV12-3 or TRBV12-4 and TRBJ1-5, with 9 bases that match TRBD1. CDR3 length equals 14 residues. Trimming cost V 5 bases and J 7 bases; bases outside gene matches: 6. CDR3 region: CASSRTGDGQPQHF. CDR3 nucleotide sequence: TGTGCCAGCAGTCGGACAGGGGACGGGCAGCCCCAGCATTTT.

This clonotype was picked up many times. V and J are TRBV21-1 and TRBJ2-5; TRBD2 is taken as the D call from the table, unchecked against the DNA. TRBV21-1 is designated a pseudogene. The CDR3 consists of 17 residues. The CDR3 DNA sequence: TGTGCCAGCAGCAAACGGGGACCTAGCGGGTATGGAGAGACCCAGTACTTC. It codes for CASSKRGPSGYGETQYF.

The sample holds many counts of this clonotype. V is TRBV6-5 and J is TRBJ1-2; D perhaps matches TRBD1 (5 bases). CDR1 and CDR2 from the germline V gene are MNHEY and SVGAGI. V gave up 4 bases and J gave up 4 bases, with 10 bases separating them. The CDR3 is 13 residues long. The CDR3 protein is CASSLGRSYGYTF. CDR3 nucleotide sequence: TGTGCCAGCAGTTTGGGACGGTCCTATGGCTACACCTTC.

The V call is TRBV12-3 or TRBV12-4, the J call TRBJ2-3; D gene uncertain. Trimming cost V 7 bases and J 8 bases, with 16 bases left between them. This CDR3 contains 13 residues. This CDR3 reads CASTNLGGITQYF. DNA of the CDR3: TGTGCCAGCACCAATTTAGGCGGCATTACGCAGTATTTT.

The chain employs TRBV6-1 and TRBJ2-3; 7 bases map to TRBD2. This CDR3 is built from 14 residues. Germline V lookup: CDR1 MNHNS, CDR2 SASEGT. Germline trimming cut 4 bases from V and 7 bases from J; bases unmatched to any gene: 8. The CDR3 sequence is CASSVSGGGNTQYF. In DNA form, the CDR3 reads TGTGCCAGCAGTGTATCGGGCGGGGGAAATACGCAGTATTTT.

Regarding this clonotype: A much larger clonotype is one base distant, so this may be a read error. The rearrangement links TRBV7-9 to TRBJ2-1; TRBD2 aligns across 8 bases. The CDR3 is 12 residues long. Germline V CDR1 and CDR2: SEHNR, FQNEAQ (reference sequence). V lost 7 bases, J lost 15 bases, and 11 bases stayed unmatched. This chain's CDR3 is CASNLRAGLVFF. The CDR3 DNA reads as TGTGCCAGCAACCTCCGTGCGGGACTAGTGTTCTTC.

This clonotype showed up just a few times. The chain couples TRBV29-1 to TRBJ2-5; 9 positions match TRBD1. Germline CDR1 is SQVTM and CDR2 is ANQGSEA. The CDR3 is 12 residues long. Germline trimming cut 6 bases from V and 2 bases from J; bases unmatched to any gene: 1. The CDR3 spells CSVDRGQETQYF. The CDR3 coding sequence is TGCAGCGTGGACAGGGGTCAAGAGACCCAGTACTTC.

This clonotype was counted between two and nine times. This chain joins TRBV20-1 and TRBJ2-7; no definite D call. From germline, CDR1 is DFQATT and CDR2 SNEGSKA (reference sequence). V lost 6 bases to trimming and J lost 2 bases, with 8 bases between them. The CDR3 totals 11 residues. CDR3 coding DNA: TGCAGTGCGCGCTCTCCCTACGAGCAGTACTTC. Amino acids: CSARSPYEQYF.

This rearrangement joins TRBV5-1 to TRBJ2-7; tentatively, D is TRBD2 (6 bases). This CDR3 comprises 14 residues. Trimming removed 7 bases from V and 0 bases from J, with 14 bases in between. Germline V gives CDR1 SGHRS, CDR2 YFSETQ. CDR3 sequence: CASGLAGSSYEQYF. The DNA of the CDR3 is TGCGCCAGCGGTCTTGCGGGGAGCTCCTACGAGCAGTACTTC. Together with reference TRBV5-1 and TRBJ2-7, the CDR3 gives the full variable domain: KAGVTQTPRYLIKTRGQQVTLSCSPISGHRSVSWYQQTPGQGLQFLFEYFSETQRNKGNFPGRFSGRQFSNSRSEMNVSTLELGDSALYLCASGLAGSSYEQYFGPGTRLTVT.

This clonotype was recorded many times. The chain recombines TRBV29-1 with TRBJ2-4, with D perhaps matching TRBD1 (5 bases). V dropped 0 bases and J dropped 3 bases, with 9 bases sitting between them. The CDR3 has 14 amino acids. Germline CDR1 reads SQVTM; CDR2 reads ANQGSEA. CDR3 in DNA: TGCAGCGTTGAAGATCAGGGAAACAAAAACATTCAGTACTTC. Amino acids: CSVEDQGNKNIQYF.

This clonotype was detected many times. The chain links TRBV7-2 to TRBJ2-5; possibly TRBD2 for D (5 bases). The CDR3 has 14 residues. Germline V gene lookup returns CDR1 SGHTA and CDR2 FQGNSA. Trimming removed 5 bases from V and 3 bases from J, with 13 bases in between. In DNA, the CDR3 is TGTGCCAGCAGCCCCAGAGGGCCGGAAGAGACCCAGTACTTC. Its translation: CASSPRGPEETQYF.

The chain links TRBV20-1 to TRBJ2-5, with D hard to call. The ends were cut back, 2 bases at V and 4 bases at J, with 8 bases in the middle. The CDR3 has 12 residues. Germline V gives CDR1 DFQATT, CDR2 SNEGSKA (reference sequence). The CDR3 spells CSARRQVETQYF. The CDR3 nucleotides are TGCAGTGCTAGAAGGCAGGTAGAGACCCAGTACTTC.

V usage is TRBV12-3 or TRBV12-4 and J usage is TRBJ2-2, with D possibly TRBD2 on 6 matching bases. The V gene lost 3 bases and the J gene lost 5 bases, with 19 bases spanning the gap. The CDR3 length is 17 residues. Here the CDR3 DNA reads TGTGCCAGCAGTTTCCGGCTCAGGAGGGCCGGGACCGGGGAGCTGTTTTTT. This translates into CASSFRLRRAGTGELFF.

At least ten counts were recorded for this clonotype. The chain links TRBV4-1 to TRBJ2-2; 15 bases align to TRBD2. Germline lookup yields CDR1 MGHRA and CDR2 YSYEKL. The CDR3 has 16 amino acids. V gave up 8 bases and J gave up 5 bases; unmatched junction bases: 6. Here the CDR3 reads CASDLGLAGGTGELFF. The CDR3 bases are TGCGCCAGCGATCTGGGACTAGCGGGAGGTACCGGGGAGCTGTTTTTT.

This clonotype was recorded many times. The chain links TRBV5-6 to TRBJ2-1; 11 bases agree with TRBD2. V was clipped by 3 bases and J by 9 bases; unmatched bases: 5. In germline, CDR1 is SGHDT, CDR2 YYEEEE. This CDR3 region has 14 residues. CDR3 nucleotide sequence: TGTGCCAGCAGCTCCCTAGCGGGAGGAGGTGAGCAGTTCTTC. Protein: CASSSLAGGGEQFF.